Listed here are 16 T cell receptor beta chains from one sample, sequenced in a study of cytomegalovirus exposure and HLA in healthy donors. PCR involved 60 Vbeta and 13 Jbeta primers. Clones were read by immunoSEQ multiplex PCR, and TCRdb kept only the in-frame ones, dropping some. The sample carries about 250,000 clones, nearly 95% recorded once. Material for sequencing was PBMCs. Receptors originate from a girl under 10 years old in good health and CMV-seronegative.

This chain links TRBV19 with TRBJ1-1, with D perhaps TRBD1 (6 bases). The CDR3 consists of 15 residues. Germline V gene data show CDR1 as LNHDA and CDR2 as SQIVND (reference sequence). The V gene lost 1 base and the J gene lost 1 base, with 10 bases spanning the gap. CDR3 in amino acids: CASSIGPGANTEAFF. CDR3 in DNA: TGTGCCAGTAGTATAGGGCCAGGGGCGAACACTGAAGCTTTCTTT.

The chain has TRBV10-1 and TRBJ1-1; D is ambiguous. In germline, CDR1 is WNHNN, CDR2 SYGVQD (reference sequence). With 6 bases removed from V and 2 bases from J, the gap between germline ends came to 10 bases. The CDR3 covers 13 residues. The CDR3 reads CASSPRGNTEAFF. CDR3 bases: TGCGCCAGCAGCCCTCGGGGTAACACTGAAGCTTTCTTT.

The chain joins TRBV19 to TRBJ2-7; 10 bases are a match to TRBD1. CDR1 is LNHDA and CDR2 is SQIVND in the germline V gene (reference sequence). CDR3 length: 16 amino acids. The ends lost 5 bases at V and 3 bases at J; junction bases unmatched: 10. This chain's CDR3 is CASSPGTGVLNYEQYF. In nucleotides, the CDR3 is TGTGCCAGTAGTCCCGGGACAGGGGTTCTCAACTACGAGCAGTACTTC.

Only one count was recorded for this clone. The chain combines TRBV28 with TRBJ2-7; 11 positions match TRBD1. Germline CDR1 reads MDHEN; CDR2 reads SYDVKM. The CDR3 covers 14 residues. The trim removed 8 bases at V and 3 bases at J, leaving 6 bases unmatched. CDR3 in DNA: TGTGCCAGCGTACGGACAGGGGGCGGCTACGAGCAGTACTTC. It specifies CASVRTGGGYEQYF. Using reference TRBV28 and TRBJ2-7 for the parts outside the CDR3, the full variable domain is DVKVTQSSRYLVKRTGEKVFLECVQDMDHENMFWYRQDPGLGLRLIYFSYDVKMKEKGDIPEGYSVSREKKERFSLILESASTNQTSMYLCASVRTGGGYEQYFGPGTRLTVT.

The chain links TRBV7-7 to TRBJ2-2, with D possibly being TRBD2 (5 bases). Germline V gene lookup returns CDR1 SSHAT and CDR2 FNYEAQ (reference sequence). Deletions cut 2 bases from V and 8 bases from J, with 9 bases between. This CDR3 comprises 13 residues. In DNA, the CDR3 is TGTGCCAGCAGCTTACAAGGGAGTGGGGAGCTGTTTTTT. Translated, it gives CASSLQGSGELFF.

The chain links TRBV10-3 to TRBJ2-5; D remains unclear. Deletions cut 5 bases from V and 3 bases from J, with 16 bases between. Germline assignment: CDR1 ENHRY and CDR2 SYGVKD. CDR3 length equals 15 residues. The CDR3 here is CAISSPPTGEETQYF. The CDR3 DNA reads TGTGCCATCAGTTCACCCCCCACCGGAGAAGAGACCCAGTACTTC.

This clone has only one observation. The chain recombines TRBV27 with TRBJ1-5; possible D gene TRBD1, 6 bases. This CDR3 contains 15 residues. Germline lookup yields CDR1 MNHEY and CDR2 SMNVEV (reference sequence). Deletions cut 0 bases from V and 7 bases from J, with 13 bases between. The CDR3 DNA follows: TGTGCCAGCAGTTTATCAGGGGGTATACCCCAGCCCCAGCATTTT. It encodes CASSLSGGIPQPQHF.

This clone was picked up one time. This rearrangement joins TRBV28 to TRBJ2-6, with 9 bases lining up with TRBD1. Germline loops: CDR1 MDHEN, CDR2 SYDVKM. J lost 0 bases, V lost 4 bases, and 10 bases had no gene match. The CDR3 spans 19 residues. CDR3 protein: CASSSHPGQGSSGANVLTF. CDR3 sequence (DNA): TGTGCCAGCAGTTCGCATCCGGGACAGGGCTCCTCTGGGGCCAACGTCCTGACTTTC.

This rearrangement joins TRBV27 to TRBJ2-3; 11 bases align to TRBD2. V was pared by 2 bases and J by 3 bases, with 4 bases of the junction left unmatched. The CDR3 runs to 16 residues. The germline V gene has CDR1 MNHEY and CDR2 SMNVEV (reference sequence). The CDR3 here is CASSLRLAGGTDTQYF. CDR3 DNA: TGTGCCAGCAGTTTACGGCTAGCGGGGGGTACAGATACGCAGTATTTT.

The CDR3 nucleotides are TGTGCCAGCTCACCACCGTCAAGCGACACTGAAGCTTTCTTT. This translates into CASSPPSSDTEAFF. The V gene is TRBV18, the J gene TRBJ1-1; no clear D. The V end lost 0 bases, the J end lost 3 bases, and 8 bases lay between the germline ends. The germline V gene encodes CDR1 KGHSH and CDR2 LQKENI. This CDR3 has 14 residues.

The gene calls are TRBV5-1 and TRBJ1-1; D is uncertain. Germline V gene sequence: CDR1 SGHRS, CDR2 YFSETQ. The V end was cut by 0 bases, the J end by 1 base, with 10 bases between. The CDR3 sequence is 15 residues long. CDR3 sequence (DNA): TGCGCCAGCAGCTTGGGGGCTAACCAGAACACTGAAGCTTTCTTT. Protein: CASSLGANQNTEAFF. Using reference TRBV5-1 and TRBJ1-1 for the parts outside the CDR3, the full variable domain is KAGVTQTPRYLIKTRGQQVTLSCSPISGHRSVSWYQQTPGQGLQFLFEYFSETQRNKGNFPGRFSGRQFSNSRSEMNVSTLELGDSALYLCASSLGANQNTEAFFGQGTRLTVV.

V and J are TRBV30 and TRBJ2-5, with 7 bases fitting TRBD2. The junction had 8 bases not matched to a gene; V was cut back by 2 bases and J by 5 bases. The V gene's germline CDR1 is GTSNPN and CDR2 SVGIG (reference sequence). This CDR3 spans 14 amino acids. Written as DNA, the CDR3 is TGTGCCTGGAGTCGGGGGGTTTCGGTCGAGACCCAGTACTTC. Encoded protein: CAWSRGVSVETQYF.

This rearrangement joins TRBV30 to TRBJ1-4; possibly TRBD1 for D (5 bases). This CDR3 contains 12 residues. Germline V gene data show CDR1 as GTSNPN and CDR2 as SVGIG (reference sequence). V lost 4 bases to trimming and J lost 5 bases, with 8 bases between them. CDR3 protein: CAWTGHNEKLFF. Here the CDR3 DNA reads TGTGCCTGGACAGGGCACAATGAAAAACTGTTTTTT.

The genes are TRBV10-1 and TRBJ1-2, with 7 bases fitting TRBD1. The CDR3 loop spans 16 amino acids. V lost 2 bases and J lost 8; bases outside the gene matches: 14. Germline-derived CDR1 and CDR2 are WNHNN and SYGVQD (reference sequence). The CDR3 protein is CASSEPYYRGRRGYTF. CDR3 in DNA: TGCGCCAGCAGTGAGCCCTACTACAGGGGACGCCGGGGCTACACCTTC.

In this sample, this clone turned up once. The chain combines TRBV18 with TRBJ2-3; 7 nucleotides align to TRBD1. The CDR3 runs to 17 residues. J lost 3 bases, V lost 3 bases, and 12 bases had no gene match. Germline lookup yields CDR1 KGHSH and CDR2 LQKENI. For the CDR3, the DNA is TGTGCCAGCTCACCGCTGCCAGAGGGGGCCAGGACAGATACGCAGTATTTT. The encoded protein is CASSPLPEGARTDTQYF.

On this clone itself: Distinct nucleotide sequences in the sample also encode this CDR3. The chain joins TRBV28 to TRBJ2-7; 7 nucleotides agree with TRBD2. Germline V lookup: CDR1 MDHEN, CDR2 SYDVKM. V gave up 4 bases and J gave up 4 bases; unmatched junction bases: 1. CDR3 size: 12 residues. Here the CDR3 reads CASSSGGYEQYF. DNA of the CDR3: TGTGCCAGCAGTTCGGGGGGTTACGAGCAGTACTTC.